Presented here are 27 T cell receptor beta chains from one specimen sequenced in a study of blood T cell repertoires in COVID-19. Data came from immunoSEQ multiplex PCR; TCRdb stores just in-frame clones and leaves some out. The profile shows 150,000 to 190,000 clones, approximately 86% of them singletons. Sequencing used peripheral blood. These TCRs come from a woman in her seventies with acute or convalescent COVID-19.

The chain recombines TRBV28 with TRBJ1-5; possibly TRBD1 for D (5 bases). The V gene lost 5 bases and the J gene lost 0 bases, with 14 bases spanning the gap. Germline CDR1 MDHEN, CDR2 SYDVKM. The CDR3 covers 16 residues. CDR3 DNA: TGTGCCAGCAGTCCTTCACATCAGGGTAGCAATCAGCCCCAGCATTTT. Protein: CASSPSHQGSNQPQHF.

The V and J genes are TRBV4-1 and TRBJ1-1; D is perhaps TRBD1 (6 bases). Trimming took off 3 bases at V and 0 bases at J, with 8 bases between the two ends. The CDR3 contains 14 residues. Germline lookup yields CDR1 MGHRA and CDR2 YSYEKL. As DNA, the CDR3 is TGCGCCAGCAGCCAGACAGGTATGAACACTGAAGCTTTCTTT. This codes for CASSQTGMNTEAFF.

The chain uses TRBV3-1 (or the pseudogene TRBV3-2) and TRBJ2-1; 7 bases are a match to TRBD2. The CDR3 contains 14 residues. With 4 bases clipped from V and 5 bases from J, the junction kept 5 bases outside the gene matches. From germline, CDR1 is LGHDT and CDR2 YNNKEL (reference sequence). The CDR3: CASSPPSGNNEQFF. DNA of the CDR3: TGTGCCAGCAGCCCCCCCAGCGGGAACAATGAGCAGTTCTTC.

The chain couples TRBV12-5 to TRBJ2-2; 8 nucleotides align to TRBD1. The CDR3 runs 15 residues. Looked up from germline, CDR1 is LGHNT and CDR2 is FRNRAP. Germline trimming cut 5 bases from V and 7 bases from J; bases unmatched to any gene: 9. As DNA, the CDR3 is TGTGCTAGTGGTAGGGTGGGACAGGAGGGCGGGGAGCTGTTTTTT. Protein sequence: CASGRVGQEGGELFF.

This CDR3 reads CASSSDREVSPLHF. The CDR3 nucleotides are TGTGCCAGCAGCTCCGACAGGGAGGTTTCACCCCTCCACTTT. The gene calls are TRBV7-9 and TRBJ1-6; 7 positions agree with TRBD1. V was pared by 4 bases and J by 9 bases, with 6 bases of the junction left unmatched. CDR1 is SEHNR, CDR2 FQNEAQ, per germline (reference sequence). The CDR3 is made up of 14 amino acids.

V is TRBV3-1 (or the pseudogene TRBV3-2) and J is TRBJ2-5, with a weak D call TRBD2 (5 bases). CDR3 length: 13 amino acids. CDR1 and CDR2 (germline): LGHDT, YNNKEL (reference sequence). Between the trimmed V and J ends, which lost 8 bases and 3 bases, there was a span of 13 bases. The CDR3 nucleotides read TGTGCCAGCGCTGGAGGTCTTAAAGAGACCCAGTACTTC. It yields the protein CASAGGLKETQYF.

This chain links TRBV6-5 with TRBJ2-2; D is undetermined. V lost 6 bases and J 0 bases, leaving 11 bases between the germline ends. The CDR3 runs to 15 residues. Germline V CDR1 and CDR2: MNHEY, SVGAGI. For the CDR3, the DNA is TGTGCCAGCAGCCTCGTTACTACGAACACCGGGGAGCTGTTTTTT. Residues: CASSLVTTNTGELFF.

The genes are TRBV10-3 and TRBJ1-6, with unresolved D. Trimming removed 6 bases at V and 12 bases at J, with 15 bases between. This CDR3 comprises 13 residues. Germline V lookup: CDR1 ENHRY, CDR2 SYGVKD. CDR3 in amino acids: CAIRRQPGEPLHF. Written as DNA, the CDR3 is TGTGCCATCAGGAGGCAACCGGGAGAACCCCTCCACTTT.

The chain carries TRBV19 and TRBJ1-4; weak D call: TRBD1 (5 bases). Looked up from germline, CDR1 is LNHDA and CDR2 is SQIVND (reference sequence). The CDR3 is made up of 14 amino acids. V lost 6 bases and J lost 0, with 8 bases in between. The CDR3 nucleotides are TGTGCCAGTAGCATGACAGCAACTAATGAAAAACTGTTTTTT. Protein sequence: CASSMTATNEKLFF. Variable domain in full (rest from reference TRBV19 and TRBJ1-4): DGGITQSPKYLFRKEGQNVTLSCEQNLNHDAMYWYRQDPGQGLRLIYYSQIVNDFQKGDIAEGYSVSREKKESFPLTVTSAQKNPTAFYLCASSMTATNEKLFFGSGTQLSVL.

V and J are TRBV20-1 and TRBJ2-7, with TRBD2 as a possible D gene (5 bases). CDR3 length: 11 residues. The ends were cut back, 1 base at V and 9 bases at J, with 10 bases in the middle. Per germline, CDR1 DFQATT and CDR2 SNEGSKA (reference sequence). DNA for the CDR3: TGCAGTGCTAGAGTGGGAGTCGGGCAGTACTTC. This codes for CSARVGVGQYF.

The chain has TRBV5-1 and TRBJ1-2; 8 bases match TRBD1. The CDR3 runs 14 residues. Per germline, CDR1 SGHRS and CDR2 YFSETQ. Unmatched junction bases numbered 7, after V lost 1 base and J lost 8 bases. CDR3 coding DNA: TGCGCCAGCAGCTTGATAGGACAGGGTAGCGGCTACACCTTC. Protein sequence: CASSLIGQGSGYTF.

The rearrangement uses TRBV18 and TRBJ1-1; the match to TRBD1 covers 10 bases. Germline CDR1 reads KGHSH; CDR2 reads LQKENI. V lost 4 bases to trimming and J lost 1 base; unmatched junction nucleotides: 6. The CDR3 loop spans 16 amino acids. CDR3 bases: TGTGCCAGCTCACTAACACGGACAGGGGGGAACACTGAAGCTTTCTTT. It is translated as CASSLTRTGGNTEAFF.

The chain carries TRBV9 and TRBJ2-2; 8 bases align to TRBD1. Germline CDR1 SGDLS, CDR2 YYNGEE. The CDR3 runs 17 residues. V gave up 0 bases and J gave up 5 bases; unmatched junction bases: 9. CDR3: CASSVAGGRGQTGELFF. For the CDR3, the DNA is TGTGCCAGCAGCGTAGCTGGGGGCAGGGGGCAAACCGGGGAGCTGTTTTTT.

DNA for the CDR3: TGCAGCGTTGATGGCGGGACAGGGGTCTGGGAGACCCAGTACTTC. Its protein is CSVDGGTGVWETQYF. The chain uses TRBV29-1 and TRBJ2-5; 10 bases fit TRBD1. This CDR3 has 15 amino acids. The trim removed 3 bases at V and 5 bases at J, leaving 9 bases unmatched. Germline CDR1 SQVTM, CDR2 ANQGSEA.

The genes are TRBV20-1 and TRBJ2-7; D ambiguous. V was clipped by 3 bases and J by 0 bases, with 6 bases between them. Germline V gives CDR1 DFQATT, CDR2 SNEGSKA (reference sequence). The CDR3 is 12 amino acids. The CDR3 loop is CSASVRSYEQYV. The DNA for the CDR3 is TGCAGTGCTAGTGTCCGCTCCTACGAGCAGTACGTC.

The CDR3 region has the DNA TGTGCCAGCAGTTACAGGGACAGCGGGGAGCTGTTTTTT. This codes for CASSYRDSGELFF. This rearrangement joins TRBV6-7 to TRBJ2-2; 7 bases align to TRBD1. TRBV6-7 is labeled an ORF, and its function is uncertain. This CDR3 has 13 amino acids. The ends lost 2 bases at V and 7 bases at J; junction bases unmatched: 1.

This clone was detected only once. CDR3 bases: TGTGCCAGCACCCTAGATCAGAACACTGAAGCTTTCTTT. Translating gives CASTLDQNTEAFF. This chain joins TRBV18 and TRBJ1-1, with unresolved D. The CDR3 is made up of 13 amino acids. V was shortened by 8 bases and J by 1 base, with 11 bases between the two germline ends. Germline V lookup: CDR1 KGHSH, CDR2 LQKENI.

The gene calls are TRBV11-2 and TRBJ2-1, with TRBD2 matching 9 bases. V shed 3 bases and J 8 bases; nucleotides not matched to a gene: 11. Germline V gene lookup returns CDR1 SGHAT and CDR2 FQNNGV. The CDR3 totals 16 residues. The CDR3 reads CASSFSFGTSSHEQFF. CDR3 coding DNA: TGTGCCAGCAGCTTTAGTTTCGGGACTAGCAGTCATGAGCAGTTCTTC.

The chain links TRBV28 to TRBJ1-5; 10 positions match TRBD1. Trimming at V came to 7 bases and at J to 3 bases, leaving 6 bases not matched to a gene. Germline V CDR1 and CDR2: MDHEN, SYDVKM. This CDR3 has 15 amino acids. CDR3 DNA: TGTGCCAGCACCAGGGGACAGGGGATCAATCAGCCCCAGCATTTT. Its protein product is CASTRGQGINQPQHF.

This clone occurred once. CDR3 sequence: CASSSPHSNEQFF. Written as DNA, the CDR3 is TGTGCCAGCAGCTCCCCCCATAGCAATGAGCAGTTCTTC. This chain joins TRBV7-9 and TRBJ2-1; D ambiguous. Germline V lookup: CDR1 SEHNR, CDR2 FQNEAQ (reference sequence). The ends were cut back, 4 bases at V and 6 bases at J, with 10 bases in the middle. This CDR3 has 13 residues.

This chain joins TRBV5-1 and TRBJ2-7; the match to TRBD2 covers 11 bases. Germline values: CDR1 SGHRS, CDR2 YFSETQ. Trimming took 3 bases from V and 7 from J; bases not matched to a gene: 3. This CDR3 is 13 amino acids long. In DNA, the CDR3 is TGCGCCAGCAGCTCGAGGACTAGCGGGGAGCAGTACGTC. The encoded protein is CASSSRTSGEQYV.

This chain joins TRBV5-6 and TRBJ1-5; D possibly corresponds to TRBD1 (6 bases). Germline V gene sequence: CDR1 SGHDT, CDR2 YYEEEE. The CDR3 contains 14 residues. Trimming left V 3 bases short and J 6 bases short, with 13 bases between. The CDR3 here is CASSSAGVTQPQHF. The CDR3 bases are TGTGCCAGCAGCTCTGCAGGGGTTACTCAGCCCCAGCATTTT.

The chain employs TRBV30 and TRBJ2-3; 8 bases agree with TRBD1. The junction had 4 bases not matched to a gene; V was cut back by 1 base and J by 4 bases. From germline, CDR1 is GTSNPN and CDR2 SVGIG (reference sequence). CDR3 length: 14 residues. The CDR3, as DNA: TGTGCCTGGAGTGACAACAGGGGGGCAGATACGCAGTATTTT. Amino acid sequence: CAWSDNRGADTQYF.

In its sample, this clone was seen once. The chain joins TRBV15 to TRBJ1-6, with D perhaps matching TRBD1 (5 bases). Germline V gene sequence: CDR1 LNHNV, CDR2 YYDKDF (reference sequence). The CDR3 covers 19 residues. The germline V and J ends were trimmed by 1 base and 10 bases, with 26 bases remaining between them. The CDR3 nucleotides are TGTGCCACCAGCAGAGCAAAAACCAGGGTCTCGTATGCAGGCTCACCCCTCCACTTT. Its translation: CATSRAKTRVSYAGSPLHF.

The chain employs TRBV19 and TRBJ1-1, with TRBD1 matching 7 bases. The CDR3 totals 16 residues. CDR1 is LNHDA and CDR2 is SQIVND in the germline V gene (reference sequence). The J segment lost 0 bases and the V segment lost 7 bases, leaving 11 bases of the junction unmatched. CDR3 sequence reads: CASTPTQGQLNTEAFF. The CDR3 nucleotides are TGTGCCAGTACCCCGACCCAGGGACAGCTGAACACTGAAGCTTTCTTT.

This clone has just one count. The V and J genes are TRBV7-2 and TRBJ1-1; no firm D call. CDR1 is SGHTA, CDR2 FQGNSA, per germline. This CDR3 has 14 residues. V dropped 1 base and J dropped 3 bases, with 9 bases sitting between them. CDR3 nucleotide sequence: TGTGCCAGCAGCTTAGTTGGCAGTTACACTGAAGCTTTCTTT. It encodes CASSLVGSYTEAFF.

The chain carries TRBV4-2 and TRBJ2-1; 9 positions match TRBD2. This CDR3 region has 16 residues. From germline, CDR1 is LGHNA and CDR2 YNFKEQ. The V and J ends lost 1 base and 2 bases, in that order; junction bases with no gene match: 3. In DNA, the CDR3 is TGTGCCAGCAGCCAAGTGAGCGGGGGGCCCTACAATGAGCAGTTCTTC. Translating gives CASSQVSGGPYNEQFF.